This TCR beta chain was obtained from a study of blood T cell repertoires in COVID-19. As for the study in general: Spain, Italy and the United States supplied samples that represented acute and convalescent COVID-19. T cells, B-cell-depleted T cells, or PBMCs supplied cDNA or gDNA.

CDR1 and CDR2 (germline): SGHDN, FVKESK. The CDR3 extends over 14 amino acids. Trimming left V 1 base short and J 14 bases short, with 20 bases between. Authors' processing steps: Reference gene primers were amplified, and this amplification served to estimate nucleated cell counts. Here immunoSEQ multiplex PCR was the method, and the copy in TCRdb shows in-frame clones only, minus some. That table furnishes V, J and clone size, whereas the DNA furnished D and trimming. The sample carries roughly 250,000 clones, 70% to 90% recorded once. A few counts support this clone. Recruited during active infection, patients (from Seattle) were subsequently followed longitudinally.

V usage is TRBV14 and J usage is TRBJ1-2; weak D call: TRBD1 (5 bases). The sequence was obtained from a human donor with COVID-19, enrolled during active disease. The donor label of this sample is uncertain. Input material: peripheral blood. This CDR3 reads CASSQAGVTAHLTF. DNA for the CDR3: TGTGCCAGCAGCCAAGCCGGTGTGACAGCACACCTAACCTTC.